A single TCR beta chain is shown here with its context. What it binds is not known. Per donor, one heparinised blood draw averaged about 116 mL. Sorted cells reached over 98% purity in every population. This record comes from a study of beta chain features in type 1 diabetes. Study results and caveats: Any PCR bias toward short templates would affect both groups alike. The study found moderately but significantly shorter TCRB CDR3s in all four CD4+ subsets of Type 1 diabetes patients.

Expressed TCRB transcripts were sequenced after all isolated RNA was converted to cDNA. Regulatory, naive and central memory T cell samples averaged about 3.57 million reads. Some clones are missing from TCRdb's copy, which holds only in-frame ones; the method was immunoSEQ multiplex PCR. The sample includes under 350,000 clones, more than 13% of them seen just once. The sequenced sample consisted of naive CD4+ T cells from blood. The clonotype comes from a young man with type 1 diabetes.

The CDR3 loop is CASSIGEDEQFF. In nucleotides, the CDR3 is TGTGCCAGTAGTATCGGGGAAGATGAGCAGTTCTTC. The gene calls are TRBV19 and TRBJ2-1; possibly TRBD2 for D (5 bases). The germline V gene encodes CDR1 LNHDA and CDR2 SQIVND (reference sequence). Trimming took 3 bases from V and 8 from J, leaving 8 bases between them. The CDR3 loop spans 12 amino acids. Drawing the rest from reference TRBV19 and TRBJ2-1, the complete variable domain is DGGITQSPKYLFRKEGQNVTLSCEQNLNHDAMYWYRQDPGQGLRLIYYSQIVNDFQKGDIAEGYSVSREKKESFPLTVTSAQKNPTAFYLCASSIGEDEQFFGPGTRLTVL.